The source of this T cell receptor beta chain is a study of vaccination effects on CD4 cells after COVID-19 (dated by TCRdb to the early 2020s). With respect to the entire study: To identify antigen-specific CD4+ T cell clonotypes by their expansion, the ViraFEST assay first stimulated PBMC with viral peptide pools and then applied TCR sequencing. Two doses of either the BNT162b2 or the mRNA-1273 mRNA SARS-CoV-2 vaccine were administered to participants. About 2.1 million PBMC per well were cultured with approximately 10 ug/ml peptides in IMDM containing approximately 4.7% human AB serum, approximately 9.1 IU/ml IL-2 and gentamicin. SARS-CoV-2 spike-specific CD4+ TCR repertoires were compared before and after mRNA vaccination in COVID-19 convalescent patients and in infection-naive vaccine recipients. A total of 10 COVID-19 convalescent patients and a handful of SARS-CoV-2-naive healthy vaccine recipients were included in the full study. Cultures from other donors in the study were sequenced using the Oncomine TCR Beta short-read assay on an Illumina iSeq 100.

Broad study findings and their caveats: At late post-vaccination timepoints, both infection-induced and vaccine-induced clones showed marked clonal contraction, consistent with waning T cell responses. Among healthy vaccine recipients, nearly all vaccine-induced clones were SARS-CoV-2 mono-reactive, and only 1 of 255 was cross-reactive with common cold coronaviruses. Only a small number of convalescent patients were included, and no early post-infection timepoints were available, which limited the study.

As to this clone: Its antigen remains unidentified. Base qualities are missing; no much larger clone stands one base away.

Libraries were constructed by the immunoSEQ multiplex PCR assay. TCR beta CDR3 sequencing was performed on DNA from the cultured, isolated CD4+ T cells. Regarding the original processing steps: The analysis removed non-productive TCR sequences, trimmed reads to the CDR3 region, and retained only CDR3s that were 7 or more amino acids long. Antigen-specific clonotypes were identified using the MANAFEST web app by comparison of expansion in peptide wells against reference cultures. For clones to be considered positive, expansion at FDR<0.05 versus reference and all other wells, an odds ratio above 5, and a frequency above 0.1% in two replicate wells were required. A clonotype was defined as cross-reactive if the clonotype was significantly expanded both in SARS-CoV-2 spike wells and in at least one common cold coronavirus spike condition. Levenshtein distance calculated with the stringdist R package was used to assess CDR3 similarity, and unrooted trees were constructed with ape in R 3.6.1. TCRdb limited this immuneACCESS table to in-frame rearrangements with V and J called. A share of clones is missing; checked studies link under half to unresolved V genes, and the rest is unexplained. V, J and clone size are those of that table, while D and trimming were read from the DNA. The sample yields about 50,000 clones; over 60% were counted once. Approximately 3% of the sample rests with the top ten.

A distance of 5 bases separates the germline ends of V and J, which lose 3 bases and 0 bases respectively. Spanning cysteine to phenylalanine, the CDR3 consists of 13 amino acids. Left in the record is the CDR3 DNA by itself, 39 bases read in frame from the first base. After approximately eleven days of culture, CD4+ T cells were isolated with the EasySep CD4+ T cell isolation kit. The absence of prior SARS-CoV-2 infection in healthy vaccine recipients was confirmed by negative nucleocapsid antibodies before and after vaccination. Half of the culture medium was replaced with fresh IL-2-containing medium on days 3 and 7. Unless noted otherwise, every peptide stimulation condition was cultured in triplicate wells. PBMC were separated from whole blood using Ficoll-Paque Plus gradient centrifugation and were then either cryopreserved at -140C or used fresh. The QIAamp micro DNA kit was used to extract genomic DNA from the cultured CD4+ T cells.

The chain joins TRBV12-3 or TRBV12-4 to TRBJ1-1; no D segment can be confidently identified. This specimen consisted of CD4+ T cells from PBMCs cultured without peptide, obtained before COVID-19 vaccination. This TCR came from a human donor who received a COVID-19 vaccine. The bases read TGTGCCAGCAGTTTGTTGGTGAACACTGAAGCTTTCTTT. Its product reads: CASSLLVNTEAFF.